This passage covers 27 T cell receptor beta chains from one sample sequenced in a study of blood T cell repertoires in COVID-19. Assay used: immunoSEQ multiplex PCR; TCRdb lists only in-frame clones, some missing. This table has more than 75,000 clones, less than 85% appearing once. The sample taken for sequencing was peripheral blood. The receptors shown here come from a human donor in a cohort sampled during active COVID-19.

The J gene is TRBJ1-6, the V gene TRBV14; D uncertain. Trimming took off 4 bases at V and 4 bases at J, with 8 bases between the two ends. The CDR3 runs 14 residues. The germline V gene has CDR1 SGHDN and CDR2 FVKESK. CDR3 region: CASSRELYNSPLHF. The CDR3 DNA is TGTGCCAGCAGCCGTGAACTATATAATTCACCCCTCCACTTT.

The rearrangement links TRBV4-2 to TRBJ2-1, with TRBD2 matching 8 bases. V gave up 0 bases and J gave up 7 bases; unmatched junction bases: 8. The CDR3 totals 16 residues. Germline loops: CDR1 LGHNA, CDR2 YNFKEQ. The CDR3 bases are TGTGCCAGCAGCCAAGAGACCGGGGGGGCTTATAATGAGCAGTTCTTC. This codes for CASSQETGGAYNEQFF.

The chain couples TRBV19 to TRBJ2-4; 11 nucleotides match TRBD1. Germline CDR1 is LNHDA and CDR2 is SQIVND (reference sequence). The CDR3 has 13 amino acids. Losses at the gene ends were 9 bases for V and 6 bases for J; bases not matched to a gene: 4. The CDR3 DNA reads as TGTGCCAGCTCCGGGACAGGGGGAAACATTCAGTACTTC. Its translation: CASSGTGGNIQYF.

The chain joins TRBV7-9 to TRBJ2-4; D might be TRBD2 (6 bases). Germline loops: CDR1 SEHNR, CDR2 FQNEAQ (reference sequence). V lost 3 bases to trimming and J lost 0 bases, with 12 bases between them. The CDR3 has 16 amino acids. CDR3 in amino acids: CASSLEGFGAKNIQYF. The CDR3 DNA reads as TGTGCCAGCAGCTTGGAGGGGTTCGGAGCCAAAAACATTCAGTACTTC.

As concerns this clone: This clone may be a read error of a much larger clone one base away. The sample contains more than one DNA sequence encoding this CDR3. The J gene is TRBJ1-6, the V gene TRBV7-3; the D gene is possibly TRBD1 (6 bases). Germline assignment: CDR1 SGHTA and CDR2 FQGTGA. This CDR3 region has 15 residues. DNA for the CDR3: TGTGCTAGCAGCTTAGGGACATCATATAATTCACCCCTCCACTTT. Protein sequence: CASSLGTSYNSPLHF.

The chain carries TRBV7-3 and TRBJ2-3; TRBD1 aligns across 7 bases. Germline CDR1 SGHTA, CDR2 FQGTGA. Trimming cost V 3 bases and J 0 bases; bases outside gene matches: 3. The CDR3 covers 15 residues. CDR3 coding DNA: TGTGCCAGCAGCTTCGGACAGGTTAGCACAGATACGCAGTATTTT. Residues: CASSFGQVSTDTQYF.

The gene calls are TRBV5-1 and TRBJ2-2, with D tentatively TRBD1 (6 bases). The CDR3 spans 21 residues. Germline lookup yields CDR1 SGHRS and CDR2 YFSETQ. V lost 1 base to trimming and J lost 4 bases, with 29 bases between them. In DNA, the CDR3 is TGCGCCAGCAGCTTGACGGACCAGGGACGGGCGAGGGACACCGGCACCGGGGAGCTGTTTTTT. Translation gives CASSLTDQGRARDTGTGELFF.

This clone was seen a few times. The CDR3 DNA follows: TGTGCCACCAGTGAGAGGGGGAAACTGTTTTTT. The encoded protein is CATSERGKLFF. The rearrangement joins TRBV24-1 to TRBJ1-4; the D gene is possibly TRBD1 (6 bases). From germline, CDR1 is KGHDR and CDR2 SFDVKD. V was shortened by 4 bases and J by 11 bases, with 7 bases between the two germline ends. The CDR3 totals 11 residues.

This sequence joins TRBV5-4 and TRBJ2-2, with 8 bases fitting TRBD2. Germline values: CDR1 SGHNT, CDR2 YYREEE (reference sequence). The CDR3 spans 16 residues. With 2 bases clipped from V and 7 bases from J, the junction kept 10 bases outside the gene matches. The CDR3 spells CASSLGTSYVVGELFF. CDR3 DNA sequence: TGTGCCAGCAGCTTAGGGACTAGTTATGTGGTCGGGGAGCTGTTTTTT.

The chain combines TRBV15 with TRBJ1-6; D gene uncertain. V lost 9 bases and J 4 bases, leaving 10 bases between the germline ends. CDR1 LNHNV and CDR2 YYDKDF come from the germline V gene (reference sequence). This CDR3 has 13 residues. CDR3 in amino acids: CATAAQYNSPLHF. The CDR3 bases are TGTGCCACTGCGGCACAATATAATTCACCCCTCCACTTT.

The chain is built from TRBV11-2 and TRBJ2-7, with 8 positions matching TRBD2. The germline CDR1 and CDR2 sequences are SGHAT and FQNNGV. CDR3 length: 15 residues. V shed 4 bases, J shed 6 bases, and the junction held 11 bases outside the gene matches. The CDR3 loop reads CASSSSGGLRGEQYF. CDR3 sequence (DNA): TGTGCCAGCAGCTCCTCGGGGGGGCTAAGGGGCGAGCAGTACTTC.

The chain uses TRBV6-5 and TRBJ1-1; D is possibly TRBD1 (5 bases). Trimming took 8 bases from V and 2 from J, leaving 12 bases between them. The V gene's germline CDR1 is MNHEY and CDR2 SVGAGI. The CDR3 loop spans 13 amino acids. CDR3 region: CASRDSFNTEAFF. Here the CDR3 DNA reads TGTGCCAGCCGAGACAGCTTCAACACTGAAGCTTTCTTT.

V gene TRBV5-6 combines with J gene TRBJ1-5; the D gene is possibly TRBD1 (5 bases). Trimming removed 2 bases at V and 7 bases at J, with 10 bases between. CDR3 size: 13 residues. Looked up from germline, CDR1 is SGHDT and CDR2 is YYEEEE. The CDR3 is CASSLGAGQPQHF. The CDR3, as DNA: TGTGCCAGCAGCTTAGGGGCAGGGCAGCCCCAGCATTTT.

V usage is TRBV7-9 and J usage is TRBJ2-7; a possible D gene is TRBD2 (7 bases). This CDR3 comprises 14 residues. Germline loops: CDR1 SEHNR, CDR2 FQNEAQ (reference sequence). Trimming removed 5 bases from V and 3 bases from J, with 14 bases in between. CDR3 in DNA: TGTGCCAGCAGCCCGGAGGGGGGGGGCTACGAGCAGTACTTC. Translation gives CASSPEGGGYEQYF.

This rearrangement joins TRBV25-1 to TRBJ2-7; D may be TRBD2 (6 bases). Germline CDR1 and CDR2: MGHDK and SYGVNS. V lost 5 bases and J lost 3, with 17 bases in between. The CDR3 is made up of 15 amino acids. The DNA of the CDR3 is TGTGCCAGCAGTACGACCCGGCGGGGCCACTACGAGCAGTACTTC. Protein product: CASSTTRRGHYEQYF.

This clone was found many times. The chain employs TRBV7-9 and TRBJ1-4, with TRBD1 matching 7 bases. The CDR3 extends over 15 amino acids. V lost 5 bases, J lost 5 bases, and 8 bases stayed unmatched. Per the germline V gene, CDR1 is SEHNR and CDR2 is FQNEAQ (reference sequence). DNA of the CDR3: TGTGCCAGCAGCGTCCTTGTGACAGGGAATGAAAAACTGTTTTTT. It codes for CASSVLVTGNEKLFF.

This clone was found a few times. This chain joins TRBV2 and TRBJ2-7; a possible D gene is TRBD1 (5 bases). CDR3 length: 14 amino acids. Germline-derived CDR1 and CDR2 are SNHLY and FYNNEI. V was clipped by 7 bases and J by 5 bases, with 18 bases between them. This CDR3 reads CASMDGAARDEQYF. In DNA form, the CDR3 reads TGTGCCAGCATGGATGGGGCGGCCCGGGACGAGCAGTACTTC.

The J gene is TRBJ1-2, the V gene TRBV18; 7 nucleotides agree with TRBD1. V was pared by 6 bases and J by 0 bases, with 4 bases of the junction left unmatched. The CDR3 is 14 amino acids. Germline-derived CDR1 and CDR2 are KGHSH and LQKENI. CDR3: CASSPDRANYGYTF. The CDR3 DNA sequence: TGTGCCAGCTCCCCTGACAGGGCTAACTATGGCTACACCTTC.

This chain connects TRBV9 to TRBJ1-2; D remains unclear. In germline, CDR1 is SGDLS, CDR2 YYNGEE. V gave up 0 bases and J gave up 1 base, with 10 bases separating them. The CDR3 totals 15 residues. In DNA, the CDR3 is TGTGCCAGCAGCGTAGGTGGAGTAAGTAACTATGGCTACACCTTC. This translates into CASSVGGVSNYGYTF. The full variable domain, with the rest looked up from reference TRBV9 and TRBJ1-2, is DSGVTQTPKHLITATGQRVTLRCSPRSGDLSVYWYQQSLDQGLQFLIQYYNGEERAKGNILERFSAQQFPDLHSELNLSSLELGDSALYFCASSVGGVSNYGYTFGSGTRLTVV.

This clone came up once. This chain joins TRBV11-3 and TRBJ2-1; 8 positions agree with TRBD2. V lost 2 bases to trimming and J lost 5 bases; unmatched junction nucleotides: 8. Germline V gene sequence: CDR1 SGHNT, CDR2 YENEEA. The CDR3 runs to 16 residues. The CDR3 sequence is CASSLSGRGENNEQFF. The CDR3 nucleotides read TGTGCCAGCAGCTTATCAGGGCGGGGGGAGAACAATGAGCAGTTCTTC.

The chain links TRBV18 to TRBJ1-2; TRBD1 matches at 8 bases. The CDR3 covers 14 residues. Per the germline V gene, CDR1 is KGHSH and CDR2 is LQKENI. V trimming: 0 bases; J trimming: 8 bases; junction bases outside the gene matches: 5. The CDR3 DNA follows: TGTGCCAGCTCACCACCCGACAGGGGTCGGGGCTACACCTTC. This encodes CASSPPDRGRGYTF. Supplemented by reference TRBV18 and TRBJ1-2, the full variable domain reads NAGVMQNPRHLVRRRGQEARLRCSPMKGHSHVYWYRQLPEEGLKFMVYLQKENIIDESGMPKERFSAEFPKEGPSILRIQQVVRGDSAAYFCASSPPDRGRGYTFGSGTRLTVV.

The rearrangement joins TRBV4-1 to TRBJ1-4; D possibly corresponds to TRBD1 (6 bases). Germline CDR1 MGHRA, CDR2 YSYEKL. V shed 4 bases and J shed 8 bases, with 14 bases lying between them. This CDR3 spans 14 amino acids. CDR3 DNA sequence: TGCGCCAGCAGCCCCCGAGGGGGAGGGGAAAAACTGTTTTTT. Translated, it gives CASSPRGGGEKLFF.

The chain uses TRBV29-1 and TRBJ2-3, with 7 bases matching TRBD1. In germline, CDR1 is SQVTM, CDR2 ANQGSEA. The V and J ends lost 7 bases and 4 bases, in that order; junction bases with no gene match: 11. This CDR3 is 14 amino acids long. CDR3 loop: CSGATGPVADTQYF. CDR3 in DNA: TGCAGCGGTGCGACAGGGCCGGTTGCAGATACGCAGTATTTT.

This clone was detected only a few times. V gene TRBV7-6 combines with J gene TRBJ1-3, with D perhaps matching TRBD1 (6 bases). V dropped 4 bases and J dropped 0 bases, with 13 bases sitting between them. The CDR3 loop spans 16 amino acids. Per the germline V gene, CDR1 is SGHVS and CDR2 is FNYEAQ. CDR3 protein: CASSSPRDNSGNTIYF. CDR3 bases: TGTGCCAGCAGCTCCCCCCGGGACAACTCTGGAAACACCATATATTTT.

The chain employs TRBV18 and TRBJ1-5; possibly TRBD1 for D (6 bases). Per germline, CDR1 KGHSH and CDR2 LQKENI. This CDR3 has 17 residues. Between the trimmed V and J ends, which lost 4 bases and 7 bases, there was a span of 23 bases. This CDR3 is CASSQQVQGGNWQPQHF. The CDR3 DNA is TGTGCCAGCTCACAACAGGTACAGGGCGGAAATTGGCAGCCCCAGCATTTT.

The gene calls are TRBV28 and TRBJ2-7; 9 bases line up with TRBD1. Germline V gene data show CDR1 as MDHEN and CDR2 as SYDVKM. CDR3 size: 14 residues. The V segment lost 7 bases and the J segment 4 bases; nucleotides outside the gene matches: 8. CDR3 amino acids: CASTGGQGNYEQYF. The CDR3 coding sequence is TGTGCCAGCACGGGGGGACAGGGAAATTACGAGCAGTACTTC. Looking up the rest from reference TRBV28 and TRBJ2-7 gives the full variable domain: DVKVTQSSRYLVKRTGEKVFLECVQDMDHENMFWYRQDPGLGLRLIYFSYDVKMKEKGDIPEGYSVSREKKERFSLILESASTNQTSMYLCASTGGQGNYEQYFGPGTRLTVT.

V gene TRBV6-5 combines with J gene TRBJ1-2; D call uncertain. Per germline, CDR1 MNHEY and CDR2 SVGAGI. The CDR3 consists of 14 residues. V was trimmed by 5 bases and J by 0 bases, leaving 10 bases between them. This CDR3 is CASSKLVTNYGYTF. The CDR3 coding sequence is TGTGCCAGCAGTAAACTGGTAACTAACTATGGCTACACCTTC.